Here is one T cell receptor (beta chain) with its context. The sample comes from a study of blood T cells in healthy people across ages. Germline V lookup: CDR1 SEHNR, CDR2 FQNEAQ (reference sequence). V trimming: 6 bases; J trimming: 3 bases; junction bases outside the gene matches: 19. The CDR3 runs to 18 residues. Using a J-beta primer mix together with a sample-barcoded 5' primer, a second PCR was run for roughly 6 to 12 cycles. MiXCR was run by TCRdb on the 5' RACE reads, yielding one entry per CDR3 protein. The sample carries under 1,000,000 distinct CDR3 sequences, approximately 35% recorded once.

The specimen sequenced was blood. The TCR comes from a man between 18 and 29 years old in good health. The chain links TRBV7-9 to TRBJ1-2, with 7 bases aligning to TRBD1. CDR3 sequence reads: CASSPNTLGTGQHYGYTF. The CDR3 nucleotides are TGTGCCAGCAGTCCAAATACTCTGGGCACGGGACAGCACTATGGCTACACCTTC.